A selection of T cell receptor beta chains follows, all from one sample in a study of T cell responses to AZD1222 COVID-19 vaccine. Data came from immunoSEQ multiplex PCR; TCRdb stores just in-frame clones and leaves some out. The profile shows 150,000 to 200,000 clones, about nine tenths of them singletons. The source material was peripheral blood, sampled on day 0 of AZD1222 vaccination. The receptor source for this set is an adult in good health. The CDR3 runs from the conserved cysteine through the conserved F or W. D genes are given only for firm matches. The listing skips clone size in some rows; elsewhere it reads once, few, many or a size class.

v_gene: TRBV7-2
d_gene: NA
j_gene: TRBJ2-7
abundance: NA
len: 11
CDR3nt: TGTGCCAGCAGGAATGCCTACGAGCAGTACTTC
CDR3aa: CASRNAYEQYF

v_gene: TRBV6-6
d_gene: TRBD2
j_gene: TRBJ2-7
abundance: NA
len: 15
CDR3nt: TGTGCCAGCAGATCCACTCAGGGAGGGTCCTACGAGCAGTACTTC
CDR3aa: CASRSTQGGSYEQYF

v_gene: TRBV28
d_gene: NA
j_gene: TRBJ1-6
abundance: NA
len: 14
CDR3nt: TGTGCCAGCAGTCTTACGGGGGACTATTCACCCCTCCACTTT
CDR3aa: CASSLTGDYSPLHF

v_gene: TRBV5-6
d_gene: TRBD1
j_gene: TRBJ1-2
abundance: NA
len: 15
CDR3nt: TGTGCCAGCAGCTTAATTAACCACAGGGGAGATGGCTACACCTTC
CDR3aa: CASSLINHRGDGYTF

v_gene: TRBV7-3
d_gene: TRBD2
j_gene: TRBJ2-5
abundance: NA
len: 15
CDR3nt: TGTGCCAGCAGCACGAGAGCGGGGGCTGGGGAGACCCAGTACTTC
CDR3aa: CASSTRAGAGETQYF

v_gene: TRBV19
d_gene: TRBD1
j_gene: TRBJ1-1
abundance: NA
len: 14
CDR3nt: TGTGCCAGTAGTAACGACAGGGGGATCACTGAAGCTTTCTTT
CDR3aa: CASSNDRGITEAFF

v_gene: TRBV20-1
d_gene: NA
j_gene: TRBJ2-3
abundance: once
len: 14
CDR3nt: TGCAGTGCTAGTTCGGGGGGCTCTGCAGATACGCAGTATTTT
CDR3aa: CSASSGGSADTQYF

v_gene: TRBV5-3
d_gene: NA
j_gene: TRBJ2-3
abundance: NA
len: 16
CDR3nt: TGTGCCAGAAGCTTGGGGCTCCCCACTCCCACAGATACGCAGTATTTT
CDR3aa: CARSLGLPTPTDTQYF

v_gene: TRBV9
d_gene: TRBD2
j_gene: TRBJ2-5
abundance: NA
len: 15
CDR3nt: TGTGCCAGCAGCACCCCTAGCGGGGGGATTGAGACCCAGTACTTC
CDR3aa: CASSTPSGGIETQYF

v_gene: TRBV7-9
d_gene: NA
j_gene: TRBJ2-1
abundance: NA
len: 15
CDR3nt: TGTGCCAGCAGTCCAAGGGGGGCCCCTTACAATGAGCAGTTCTTC
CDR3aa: CASSPRGAPYNEQFF

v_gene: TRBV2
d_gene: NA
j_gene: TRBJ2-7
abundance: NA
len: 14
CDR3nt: TGTGCCAGCAATGGAGTTTTGAGCTCCTACGAGCAGTACTTC
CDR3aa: CASNGVLSSYEQYF

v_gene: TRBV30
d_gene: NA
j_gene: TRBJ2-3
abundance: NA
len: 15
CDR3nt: TGTGCCTGGAGTGTATGGCAGGGGAGCACAGATACGCAGTATTTT
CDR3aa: CAWSVWQGSTDTQYF

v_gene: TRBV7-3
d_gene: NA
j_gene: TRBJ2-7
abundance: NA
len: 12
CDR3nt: TGTGCCAGCAGCCGGACGGGCGGAGAGCAGTACTTC
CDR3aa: CASSRTGGEQYF

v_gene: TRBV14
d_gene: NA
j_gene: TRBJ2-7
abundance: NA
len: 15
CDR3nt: TGTGCCAGCAGCCCCACGGACAATTTAATTTTCGAGCAGTACTTC
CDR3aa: CASSPTDNLIFEQYF

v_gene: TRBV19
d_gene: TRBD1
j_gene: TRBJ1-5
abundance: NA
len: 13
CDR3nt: TGTGCCAGTAGAGACAGGGGGAATCAGCCCCAGCATTTT
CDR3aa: CASRDRGNQPQHF

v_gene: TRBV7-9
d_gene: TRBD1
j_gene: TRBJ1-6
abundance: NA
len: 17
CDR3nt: TGTGCCAGCAGCTCTACCGGGGGGACAGGGCGAAATTCACCCCTCCACTTT
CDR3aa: CASSSTGGTGRNSPLHF

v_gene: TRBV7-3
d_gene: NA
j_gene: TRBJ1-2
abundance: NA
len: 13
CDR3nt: TGTGCCAGCAGCTTAGGAGGGAACTATGGCTACACCTTC
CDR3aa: CASSLGGNYGYTF

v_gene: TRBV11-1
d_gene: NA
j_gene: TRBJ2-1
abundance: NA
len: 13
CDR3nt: TGTGCCAGCAGCCCCTCCCGCGGCGGTGAGCAGTTCTTC
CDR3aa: CASSPSRGGEQFF

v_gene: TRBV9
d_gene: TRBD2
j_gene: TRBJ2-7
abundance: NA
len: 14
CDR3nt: TGTGCCAGCAGCGCTAGCGGGGGAGTCAACGAGCAGTACTTC
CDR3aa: CASSASGGVNEQYF

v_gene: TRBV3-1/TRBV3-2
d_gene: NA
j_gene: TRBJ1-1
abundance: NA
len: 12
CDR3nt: TGTGCCAGCAGCCAAGCCCGCGGTGAAGCTTTCTTT
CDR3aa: CASSQARGEAFF

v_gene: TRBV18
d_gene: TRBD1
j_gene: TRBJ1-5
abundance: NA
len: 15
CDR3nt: TGTGCCAGCTCACCAAGGGCAGGGGGAAATCAGCCCCAGCATTTT
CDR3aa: CASSPRAGGNQPQHF

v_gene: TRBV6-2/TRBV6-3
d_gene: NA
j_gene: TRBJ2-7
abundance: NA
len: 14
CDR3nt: TGTGCCAGCACCCCCCAGGCGGCCTTCTACGAGCAGTACTTC
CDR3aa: CASTPQAAFYEQYF

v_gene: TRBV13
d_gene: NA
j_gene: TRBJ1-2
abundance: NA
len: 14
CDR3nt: TGTGCCAGCGGAGTAGAGGCAGCCCTCGATGGCTACACCTTC
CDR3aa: CASGVEAALDGYTF

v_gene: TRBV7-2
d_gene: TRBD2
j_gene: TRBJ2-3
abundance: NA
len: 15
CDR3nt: TGTGCCAGCAACCCTAGCGGGGGGCAGTCAGATACGCAGTATTTT
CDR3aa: CASNPSGGQSDTQYF

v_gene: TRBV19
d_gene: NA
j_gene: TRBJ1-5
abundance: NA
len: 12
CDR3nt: TGTGCCAGTAGAGGGGGTCCCTTGGCCCAGCATTTT
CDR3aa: CASRGGPLAQHF

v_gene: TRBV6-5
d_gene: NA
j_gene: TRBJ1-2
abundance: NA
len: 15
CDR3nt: TGTGCCAGCAGCCTTTACCTAGGAGGGGGCTATGGCTACACCTTC
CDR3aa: CASSLYLGGGYGYTF

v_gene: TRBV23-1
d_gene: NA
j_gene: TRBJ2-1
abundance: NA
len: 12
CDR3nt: TGCGCCAGCAGACCGGGACCCGATGAGCAGTTCTTC
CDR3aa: CASRPGPDEQFF

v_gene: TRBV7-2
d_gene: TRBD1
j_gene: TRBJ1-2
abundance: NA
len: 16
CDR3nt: TGTGCCAGCAGCTCCCCAAACAGGGGGGGGTCTTATGGCTACACCTTC
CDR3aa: CASSSPNRGGSYGYTF

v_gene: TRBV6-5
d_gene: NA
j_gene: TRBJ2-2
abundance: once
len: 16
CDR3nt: TGTGCCAGCAGTTACGGGCAGGGGGGGAACACCGGGGAGCTGTTTTTT
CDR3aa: CASSYGQGGNTGELFF

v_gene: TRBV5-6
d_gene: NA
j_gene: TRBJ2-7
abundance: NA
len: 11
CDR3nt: TGTGCCAGCAGCTACTCCTACGAGCAGTACTTC
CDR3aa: CASSYSYEQYF

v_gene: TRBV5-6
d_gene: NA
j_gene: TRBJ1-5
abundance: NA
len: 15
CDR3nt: TGTGCCAGCAGCCGCACAGGATTAAGCAATCAGCCCCAGCATTTT
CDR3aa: CASSRTGLSNQPQHF

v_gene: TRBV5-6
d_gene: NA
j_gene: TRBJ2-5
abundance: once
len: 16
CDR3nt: TGTGCCAGCAGCTTTAGGGACCTCGCGCGCCAAGAGACCCAGTACTTC
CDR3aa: CASSFRDLARQETQYF

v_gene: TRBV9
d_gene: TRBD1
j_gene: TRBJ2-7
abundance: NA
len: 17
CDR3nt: TGTGCCAGCAGCGGACCGGGACAGGGAAGATCCTCCTACGAGCAGTACTTC
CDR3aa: CASSGPGQGRSSYEQYF

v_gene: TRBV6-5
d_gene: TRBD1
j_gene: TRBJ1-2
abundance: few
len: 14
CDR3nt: TGTGCCAGTCTGGAGGCAGGGGGCCGGGAAGGCTACACCTTC
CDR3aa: CASLEAGGREGYTF

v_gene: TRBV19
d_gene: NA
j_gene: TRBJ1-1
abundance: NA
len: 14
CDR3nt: TGTGCCAGTACCGAACGCCCAGGGAGCACTGAAGCTTTCTTT
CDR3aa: CASTERPGSTEAFF

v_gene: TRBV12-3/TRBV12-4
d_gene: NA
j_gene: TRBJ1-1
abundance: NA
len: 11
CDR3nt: TGTGCCAGCAGTTTACGGGGTGAAGCTTTCTTT
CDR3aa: CASSLRGEAFF

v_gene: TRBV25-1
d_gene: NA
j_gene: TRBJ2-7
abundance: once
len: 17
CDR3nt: TGTGCCAGCAGTGAATCACCGGCTCGAGGGAGCTCCTACGAGCAGTACTTC
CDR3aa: CASSESPARGSSYEQYF

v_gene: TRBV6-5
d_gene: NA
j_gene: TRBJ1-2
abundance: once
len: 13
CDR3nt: TGTGCCAGCAGTTACTCCCGACTAGCTGGCTACACCTTC
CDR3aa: CASSYSRLAGYTF

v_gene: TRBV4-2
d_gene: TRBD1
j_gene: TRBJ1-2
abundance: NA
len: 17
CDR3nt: TGTGCCAGCAGCCGTGACCGGACAGGGGCAATGATTAATGGCTACACCTTC
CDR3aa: CASSRDRTGAMINGYTF

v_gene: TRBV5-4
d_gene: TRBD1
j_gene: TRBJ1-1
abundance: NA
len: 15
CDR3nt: TGTGCCAGCAGCGCTCCAACAGGGGCCTACACTGAAGCTTTCTTT
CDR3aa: CASSAPTGAYTEAFF

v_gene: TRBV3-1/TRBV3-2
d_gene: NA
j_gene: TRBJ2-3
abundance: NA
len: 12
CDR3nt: TGTGCCAGCAGCCAAGGCACAGATACGCAGTATTTT
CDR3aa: CASSQGTDTQYF

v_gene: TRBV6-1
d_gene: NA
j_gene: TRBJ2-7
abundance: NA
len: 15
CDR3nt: TGTGCCAGCAGTGACCCCGGGACGGGGACCTACGAGCAGTACTTC
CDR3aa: CASSDPGTGTYEQYF

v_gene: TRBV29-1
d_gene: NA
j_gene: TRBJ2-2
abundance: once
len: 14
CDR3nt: TGCAGCGTTGAAGATCATTGGGGCCCCGGGGAGCTGTTTTTT
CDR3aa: CSVEDHWGPGELFF

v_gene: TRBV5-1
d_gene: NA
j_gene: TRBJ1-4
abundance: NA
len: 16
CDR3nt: TGCGCCAGCAGCCCCCAGGGTCGGGCAGATAATGAAAAACTGTTTTTT
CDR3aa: CASSPQGRADNEKLFF

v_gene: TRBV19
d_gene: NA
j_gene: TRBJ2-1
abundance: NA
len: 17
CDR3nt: TGTGCCAGTAGTACCCCACCCGGGGCAGGGCCCTCCAATGAGCAGTTCTTC
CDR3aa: CASSTPPGAGPSNEQFF

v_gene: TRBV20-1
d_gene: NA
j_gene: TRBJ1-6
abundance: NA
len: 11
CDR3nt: TGCAGTGCTGGTTCGGGCCCACCCCTCCACTTT
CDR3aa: CSAGSGPPLHF

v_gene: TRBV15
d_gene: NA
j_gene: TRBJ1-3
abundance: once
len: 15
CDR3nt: TGTGCCACCGCCTCCAAACGGACTGGGTCAAACACCATATATTTT
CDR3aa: CATASKRTGSNTIYF

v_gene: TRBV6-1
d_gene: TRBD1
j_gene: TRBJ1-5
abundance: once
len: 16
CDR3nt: TGTGCCAGCAGTGGCAAAACCGGGACAGGCAATCAGCCCCAGCATTTT
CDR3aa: CASSGKTGTGNQPQHF

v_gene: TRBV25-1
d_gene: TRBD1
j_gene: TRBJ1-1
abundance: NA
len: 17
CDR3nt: TGTGCCAGCAGTGACCCTGGGACAGATGGAGATAACACTGAAGCTTTCTTT
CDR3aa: CASSDPGTDGDNTEAFF

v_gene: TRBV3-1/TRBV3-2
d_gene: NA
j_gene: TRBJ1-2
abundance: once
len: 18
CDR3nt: TGTGCCAGCAGCCAAGATATAGTTGGGGGGGCAAATACGTATGGCTACACCTTC
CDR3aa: CASSQDIVGGANTYGYTF

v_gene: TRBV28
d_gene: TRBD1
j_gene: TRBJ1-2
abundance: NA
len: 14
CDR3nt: TGTGCCAGCAGCCCCCCCGGACAGGGCGAAGGCTACACCTTC
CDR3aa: CASSPPGQGEGYTF

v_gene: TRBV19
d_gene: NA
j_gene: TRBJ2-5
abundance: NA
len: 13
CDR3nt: TGTGCCAGTAGTTCCAGGGTTGGAGAGACCCAGTACTTC
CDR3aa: CASSSRVGETQYF

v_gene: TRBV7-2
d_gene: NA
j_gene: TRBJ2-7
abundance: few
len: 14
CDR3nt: TGTGCCAGCAGCTTGGCTGCGGGTGCTGGCGAGCAGTACTTC
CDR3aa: CASSLAAGAGEQYF

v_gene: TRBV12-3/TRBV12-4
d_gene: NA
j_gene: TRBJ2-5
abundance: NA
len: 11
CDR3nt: TGTGCCAGCAGTTTTAAAGAGACCCAGTACTTC
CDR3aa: CASSFKETQYF

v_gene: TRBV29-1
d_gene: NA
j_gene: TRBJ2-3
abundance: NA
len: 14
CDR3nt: TGCAGCGTTGAGGGGCACCAGATTAGTGATACGCAGTATTTT
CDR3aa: CSVEGHQISDTQYF

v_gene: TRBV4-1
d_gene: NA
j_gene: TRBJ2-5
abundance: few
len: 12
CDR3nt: TGCGCCAGCAATTCACCTCCAGAGACCCAGTACTTC
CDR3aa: CASNSPPETQYF

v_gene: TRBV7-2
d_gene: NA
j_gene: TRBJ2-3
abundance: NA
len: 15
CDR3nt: TGTGCCAGCAGCTTAGCGCGAAGCGGTTCAGATACGCAGTATTTT
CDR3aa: CASSLARSGSDTQYF

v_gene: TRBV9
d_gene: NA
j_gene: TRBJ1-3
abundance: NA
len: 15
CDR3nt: TGTGCCAGCAGCGTAGGCCATTCCCAAGGGGACACCATATATTTT
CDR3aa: CASSVGHSQGDTIYF

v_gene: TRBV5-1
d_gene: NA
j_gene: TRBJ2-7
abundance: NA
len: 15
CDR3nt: TGCGCCAGCAGCTTGGAGGCCGGAACGGTGTACGAGCAGTACTTC
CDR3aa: CASSLEAGTVYEQYF